These 26 T cell receptor beta chains originate from one sample sequenced in a study of blood T cell repertoires in COVID-19. Repertoires were generated with immunoSEQ multiplex PCR, while TCRdb's copy carries only in-frame clones and drops some. The sample holds 80,000 to 100,000 clones; under 80% are singletons and the top ten take less than 20%. Specimen: peripheral blood. All receptors derive from a human donor in a cohort sampled during active COVID-19.

The gene calls are TRBV4-2 and TRBJ1-2; D is unclear. Per the germline V gene, CDR1 is LGHNA and CDR2 is YNFKEQ. V was shortened by 0 bases and J by 8 bases, with 16 bases between the two germline ends. This CDR3 region has 15 residues. The chain's CDR3 is CASSQEVGIKDGYTF. In DNA form, the CDR3 reads TGTGCCAGCAGCCAAGAGGTCGGGATAAAGGACGGCTACACCTTC.

The count of this clone is one. The chain carries TRBV11-3 and TRBJ1-1; D may be TRBD1 (6 bases). CDR3 length equals 14 residues. V was shortened by 2 bases and J by 3 bases, with 10 bases between the two germline ends. In germline, CDR1 is SGHNT, CDR2 YENEEA. The CDR3, as DNA: TGTGCCAGCAGCTTAAGAGAGGGGGACACTGAAGCTTTCTTT. It specifies CASSLREGDTEAFF.

In its sample, this clone was seen a few times. V usage is TRBV14 and J usage is TRBJ2-3; 10 positions agree with TRBD2. Germline V gene data show CDR1 as SGHDN and CDR2 as FVKESK. The CDR3 extends over 18 amino acids. V was clipped by 0 bases and J by 2 bases; unmatched bases: 8. The CDR3: CASSQDPLTSGFTDTQYF. CDR3 nucleotide sequence: TGTGCCAGCAGCCAAGACCCTCTGACTAGCGGGTTCACAGATACGCAGTATTTT. Full variable domain (remainder filled in from reference TRBV14 and TRBJ2-3): EAGVTQFPSHSVIEKGQTVTLRCDPISGHDNLYWYRRVMGKEIKFLLHFVKESKQDESGMPNNRFLAERTGGTYSTLKVQPAELEDSGVYFCASSQDPLTSGFTDTQYFGPGTRLTVL.

The chain recombines TRBV6-6 with TRBJ2-7; 9 bases match TRBD1. Per germline, CDR1 MNHNY and CDR2 SVGAGI (reference sequence). Trimming cost V 5 bases and J 1 base; bases outside gene matches: 15. The length of the CDR3 is 18 residues. CDR3 protein: CASSPGQGKGRRSYEQYF. For the CDR3, the DNA is TGTGCCAGCAGTCCTGGACAGGGGAAAGGTCGTCGGTCCTACGAGCAGTACTTC.

CDR3 protein: CASSLVRPGLDTQYF. In DNA form, the CDR3 reads TGTGCCAGCAGCTTGGTCAGACCGGGACTAGATACGCAGTATTTT. V and J are TRBV5-6 and TRBJ2-3, with a weak D call TRBD2 (6 bases). Germline values: CDR1 SGHDT, CDR2 YYEEEE. V lost 0 bases and J lost 5, with 13 bases in between. This CDR3 spans 15 amino acids.

The chain links TRBV6-6 to TRBJ2-2; TRBD2 agrees at 7 bases. Per the germline V gene, CDR1 is MNHNY and CDR2 is SVGAGI (reference sequence). The V segment lost 2 bases and the J segment 4 bases; nucleotides outside the gene matches: 7. The CDR3 runs 16 residues. The chain's CDR3 is CASSYASSGATGELFF. The CDR3 region has the DNA TGTGCCAGCAGTTACGCCTCTAGCGGAGCCACCGGGGAGCTGTTTTTT.

The CDR3 here is CATSDGTAPYNEQFF. The CDR3 DNA is TGTGCCACCAGTGACGGGACAGCCCCTTACAATGAGCAGTTCTTC. The rearrangement links TRBV24-1 to TRBJ2-1, with 7 bases lining up with TRBD1. The J segment lost 4 bases and the V segment lost 4 bases, leaving 6 bases of the junction unmatched. Germline V gene sequence: CDR1 KGHDR, CDR2 SFDVKD. The CDR3 totals 15 residues.

J is TRBJ2-7 and V is TRBV5-1; D might be TRBD1 (6 bases). V lost 0 bases to trimming and J lost 6 bases, with 16 bases between them. Germline loops: CDR1 SGHRS, CDR2 YFSETQ. There are 15 residues in the CDR3. CDR3 DNA: TGCGCCAGCAGCTTGGAGGCAGGGGTGACGGGCGAGCAGTACGTC. Amino acids: CASSLEAGVTGEQYV.

In its sample, this clone was seen many times. This chain uses TRBV4-1 with TRBJ2-3, with 9 bases fitting TRBD2. Looked up from germline, CDR1 is MGHRA and CDR2 is YSYEKL. Trimming took 8 bases from V and 1 from J; bases not matched to a gene: 13. The CDR3 contains 17 residues. CDR3 amino acids: CASALLAASGGTDTQYF. As DNA, the CDR3 is TGCGCCAGCGCCCTTTTGGCCGCTAGCGGGGGCACAGATACGCAGTATTTT.

This clone was seen only once. This sequence joins TRBV9 and TRBJ1-1, with 8 bases that match TRBD1. The germline CDR1 and CDR2 sequences are SGDLS and YYNGEE. CDR3 size: 15 residues. Trimming cost V 4 bases and J 4 bases; bases outside gene matches: 9. This CDR3 reads CASSPATGEGTEAFF. CDR3 bases: TGTGCCAGCAGCCCAGCGACAGGGGAAGGCACTGAAGCTTTCTTT.

The rearrangement uses TRBV6-6 and TRBJ2-7; TRBD1 is a possible D gene (5 bases). Deletions cut 5 bases from V and 5 bases from J, with 10 bases between. The germline gives CDR1 MNHNY, CDR2 SVGAGI (reference sequence). This CDR3 region has 12 residues. CDR3 DNA sequence: TGTGCCAGCAGTACAGGACCCAACGAGCAGTACTTC. Amino acids: CASSTGPNEQYF.

This clone was observed once. This chain links TRBV2 with TRBJ2-1; 8 positions match TRBD2. The CDR3 totals 14 residues. The V segment lost 7 bases and the J segment 1 base; nucleotides outside the gene matches: 3. Per the germline V gene, CDR1 is SNHLY and CDR2 is FYNNEI. The CDR3 DNA sequence: TGTGCCAGCACACTAGCGGAGTCCTACAATGAGCAGTTCTTC. Translation gives CASTLAESYNEQFF.

The chain uses TRBV19 and TRBJ2-1; 7 positions match TRBD2. Germline V gene data show CDR1 as LNHDA and CDR2 as SQIVND (reference sequence). The CDR3 loop spans 15 amino acids. The V and J ends lost 1 base and 4 bases, in that order; junction bases with no gene match: 4. CDR3 DNA: TGTGCCAGTAGTATAGCGGCGGGGGTTTACAATGAGCAGTTCTTC. Protein product: CASSIAAGVYNEQFF. Based on the CDR3 plus reference TRBV19 and TRBJ2-1, the full variable domain is DGGITQSPKYLFRKEGQNVTLSCEQNLNHDAMYWYRQDPGQGLRLIYYSQIVNDFQKGDIAEGYSVSREKKESFPLTVTSAQKNPTAFYLCASSIAAGVYNEQFFGPGTRLTVL.

The table lists this clone with a few counts. The chain carries TRBV7-9 and TRBJ1-4; TRBD1 might be the D (5 bases). The germline gives CDR1 SEHNR, CDR2 FQNEAQ (reference sequence). The CDR3 length is 14 residues. The ends were cut back, 1 base at V and 5 bases at J, with 8 bases in the middle. CDR3 DNA sequence: TGTGCCAGCAGCTTAGGACAGAGAAATGAAAAACTGTTTTTT. It specifies CASSLGQRNEKLFF.

This clone was picked up a small number of times. This chain links TRBV9 with TRBJ1-5, with TRBD1 matching 8 bases. The CDR3 spans 15 residues. V gave up 1 base and J gave up 7 bases; unmatched junction bases: 7. Germline-derived CDR1 and CDR2 are SGDLS and YYNGEE. CDR3 region: CASSVSQGAGQPQHF. As DNA, the CDR3 is TGTGCCAGCAGCGTAAGTCAGGGGGCAGGACAGCCCCAGCATTTT.

This clone was seen at least ten times. The chain links TRBV5-8 to TRBJ2-7, with D tentatively TRBD1 (6 bases). There are 10 residues in the CDR3. Germline-derived CDR1 and CDR2 are SGHTS and YDEGEE. DNA for the CDR3: TGTGCCAGCAGCTTTCGACAGGACCACGTC. Translation: CASSFRQDHV.

The J gene is TRBJ1-2, the V gene TRBV6-1, with a weak D call TRBD1 (6 bases). The CDR3 is 15 residues long. Germline V CDR1 and CDR2: MNHNS, SASEGT. The germline V and J ends were trimmed by 1 base and 6 bases, with 15 bases remaining between them. CDR3 bases: TGTGCCAGCAGTGAAGGCAACAGGGTGCCCCATGGCTACACCTTC. Protein: CASSEGNRVPHGYTF.

This chain joins TRBV6-5 and TRBJ1-3; TRBD1 might be the D (5 bases). The CDR3 spans 14 residues. Trimming took 4 bases from V and 4 from J, leaving 11 bases between them. Looked up from germline, CDR1 is MNHEY and CDR2 is SVGAGI. The CDR3 DNA reads as TGTGCCAGCAGTTCGGGACTACGCGGAAACACCATATATTTT. Amino acid sequence: CASSSGLRGNTIYF.

CDR3 in amino acids: CASGLLMVRSSYEQYV. The CDR3 bases are TGTGCTAGTGGTTTGTTAATGGTGAGGAGCTCCTACGAGCAGTACGTC. The chain joins TRBV12-5 to TRBJ2-7; no clear D gene. This CDR3 is 16 amino acids long. Trimming pared 2 bases from V and 0 bases from J, leaving 14 bases between. The germline CDR1 and CDR2 sequences are LGHNT and FRNRAP.

The rearrangement joins TRBV19 to TRBJ2-5; D gene ambiguous. This CDR3 is 12 amino acids long. The germline CDR1 and CDR2 sequences are LNHDA and SQIVND (reference sequence). V dropped 4 bases and J dropped 7 bases, with 10 bases sitting between them. The CDR3 DNA is TGTGCCAGTAGTAAACAGTCCGGGACCCAGTACTTC. It encodes CASSKQSGTQYF.

The chain carries TRBV7-2 and TRBJ1-1; tentative D call: TRBD1 (5 bases). The length of the CDR3 is 16 residues. The germline V and J ends were trimmed by 0 bases and 0 bases, with 11 bases remaining between them. Germline V gene data show CDR1 as SGHTA and CDR2 as FQGNSA. The CDR3 reads CASSLAVGGVNTEAFF. The CDR3 nucleotides read TGTGCCAGCAGCTTAGCGGTTGGGGGGGTGAACACTGAAGCTTTCTTT.

The rearrangement links TRBV5-1 to TRBJ1-2; D uncertain. The V and J ends lost 4 bases and 7 bases respectively, with 14 bases between them. Looked up from germline, CDR1 is SGHRS and CDR2 is YFSETQ. The CDR3 is made up of 13 amino acids. CDR3 sequence reads: CASSPTSGVGYTF. The CDR3, as DNA: TGCGCCAGCAGCCCGACTAGTGGGGTTGGCTACACCTTC. Variable domain in full (rest from reference TRBV5-1 and TRBJ1-2): KAGVTQTPRYLIKTRGQQVTLSCSPISGHRSVSWYQQTPGQGLQFLFEYFSETQRNKGNFPGRFSGRQFSNSRSEMNVSTLELGDSALYLCASSPTSGVGYTFGSGTRLTVV.

The CDR3 nucleotides are TGCGCCAGCAGCTTGGGGTTCGACAGCCCCTATGGCTACACCTTC. Translation: CASSLGFDSPYGYTF. The chain links TRBV5-1 to TRBJ1-2; a possible D gene is TRBD1 (5 bases). The V end lost 0 bases, the J end lost 4 bases, and 13 bases lay between the germline ends. CDR1 and CDR2 from the germline V gene are SGHRS and YFSETQ. CDR3 size: 15 residues.

The rearrangement links TRBV3-1 (or the pseudogene TRBV3-2) to TRBJ2-1; the D is unclear. Trimming pared 7 bases from V and 0 bases from J, leaving 13 bases between. Germline V gene data show CDR1 as LGHDT and CDR2 as YNNKEL (reference sequence). This CDR3 region has 15 residues. This CDR3 reads CASNTPGTSYNEQFF. In DNA form, the CDR3 reads TGTGCCAGCAATACGCCAGGAACCTCCTACAATGAGCAGTTCTTC.

This chain connects TRBV19 to TRBJ2-3, with 9 nucleotides matching TRBD2. Trimming at V came to 1 base and at J to 5 bases, leaving 4 bases not matched to a gene. The CDR3 contains 15 residues. CDR1 LNHDA and CDR2 SQIVND come from the germline V gene (reference sequence). CDR3 region: CASSIGSGSLDTQYF. The CDR3, as DNA: TGTGCCAGTAGTATAGGTAGCGGGAGTTTAGATACGCAGTATTTT.

The chain is built from TRBV7-2 and TRBJ2-7, with 8 bases that match TRBD2. From germline, CDR1 is SGHTA and CDR2 FQGNSA. The CDR3 covers 16 residues. V trimming: 1 base; J trimming: 3 bases; junction bases outside the gene matches: 8. CDR3 DNA: TGTGCCAGCAGCTTAGATTTAGCGGGGATGAACTACGAGCAGTACGTC. This translates into CASSLDLAGMNYEQYV.